Listed below are T cell receptor beta chains from one sample, sequenced in a study of Ad26.COV2.S vaccination and SARS-CoV-2 variants. Profiled with immunoSEQ multiplex PCR; TCRdb holds only in-frame clones, not every one. The sample holds some 520,000 clones; roughly 85% are singletons and the top ten take roughly 13%. This specimen consisted of peripheral blood, obtained in a trial of Ad26.COV2.S vaccine versus placebo. The origin of the receptors is a person aged 18 to 59 who received the Ad26.COV2.S COVID-19 vaccine or a placebo. The CDR3 runs from the conserved cysteine through the conserved F or W. D genes are given only for firm matches. Clone size is not always given. Where it is, it says once, few, many or a class for expanded clones.

D gene: TRBD1; J gene: TRBJ2-7; V gene: TRBV18; clone size: -; CDR3 protein: CASSPPDRGRYEQYF; CDR3 DNA: TGTGCCAGCTCACCTCCAGACAGGGGGCGGTACGAGCAGTACTTC
D gene: -; J gene: TRBJ2-7; V gene: TRBV6-1; clone size: -; CDR3 protein: CASSEAGAEYEQYF; CDR3 DNA: TGTGCCAGCAGTGAAGCAGGGGCAGAATACGAGCAGTACTTC
D gene: -; J gene: TRBJ1-2; V gene: TRBV2; clone size: few; CDR3 protein: CASKETAYGYTF; CDR3 DNA: TGTGCCAGCAAGGAGACAGCCTATGGCTACACCTTC
D gene: TRBD1; J gene: TRBJ2-6; V gene: TRBV7-3; clone size: once; CDR3 protein: CASSFAGTGGSGANVLTF; CDR3 DNA: TGTGCCAGCAGCTTCGCCGGGACAGGGGGATCTGGGGCCAACGTCCTGACTTTC
D gene: -; J gene: TRBJ2-6; V gene: TRBV30; clone size: -; CDR3 protein: CAWSVRVGTGANVLTF; CDR3 DNA: TGTGCCTGGAGTGTACGTGTGGGTACTGGGGCCAACGTCCTGACTTTC
D gene: -; J gene: TRBJ2-3; V gene: TRBV19; clone size: -; CDR3 protein: CASSISHTDTQYF; CDR3 DNA: TGTGCCAGTAGTATATCCCACACAGATACGCAGTATTTT
D gene: TRBD1; J gene: TRBJ1-6; V gene: TRBV30; clone size: -; CDR3 protein: CAWDGRGGIKNSPLHF; CDR3 DNA: TGTGCCTGGGATGGAAGAGGGGGCATAAAAAATTCACCCCTCCACTTT
D gene: TRBD2; J gene: TRBJ2-7; V gene: TRBV10-1; clone size: -; CDR3 protein: CAGRGLAARPGSEQYF; CDR3 DNA: TGCGCCGGCCGAGGACTAGCGGCCCGTCCGGGATCCGAGCAGTACTTC
D gene: TRBD2; J gene: TRBJ2-3; V gene: TRBV7-2; clone size: -; CDR3 protein: CASSRSGLAERSSTDTQYF; CDR3 DNA: TGTGCCAGCAGCCGTTCGGGCCTAGCGGAACGATCTAGCACAGATACGCAGTATTTT
D gene: -; J gene: TRBJ1-4; V gene: TRBV6-2/TRBV6-3; clone size: -; CDR3 protein: CASRPTGFEKLFF; CDR3 DNA: TGTGCCAGCAGGCCTACAGGGTTTGAAAAACTGTTTTTT
D gene: TRBD2; J gene: TRBJ2-7; V gene: TRBV7-9; clone size: -; CDR3 protein: CASSLGGFSYEQYF; CDR3 DNA: TGTGCCAGCAGCTTGGGAGGGTTCTCCTACGAGCAGTACTTC
D gene: TRBD1; J gene: TRBJ2-7; V gene: TRBV11-1; clone size: -; CDR3 protein: CASSLDAGTGVEQYF; CDR3 DNA: TGTGCCAGCAGCTTAGATGCCGGGACAGGGGTTGAGCAGTACTTC
D gene: -; J gene: TRBJ2-6; V gene: TRBV2; clone size: -; CDR3 protein: CASTKGGGRWANVLTF; CDR3 DNA: TGTGCCAGCACCAAAGGGGGGGGGCGCTGGGCCAACGTCCTGACTTTC
D gene: TRBD2; J gene: TRBJ2-1; V gene: TRBV19; clone size: -; CDR3 protein: CASNHLAGGNNEQFF; CDR3 DNA: TGTGCCAGCAACCACCTAGCGGGAGGGAACAATGAGCAGTTCTTC